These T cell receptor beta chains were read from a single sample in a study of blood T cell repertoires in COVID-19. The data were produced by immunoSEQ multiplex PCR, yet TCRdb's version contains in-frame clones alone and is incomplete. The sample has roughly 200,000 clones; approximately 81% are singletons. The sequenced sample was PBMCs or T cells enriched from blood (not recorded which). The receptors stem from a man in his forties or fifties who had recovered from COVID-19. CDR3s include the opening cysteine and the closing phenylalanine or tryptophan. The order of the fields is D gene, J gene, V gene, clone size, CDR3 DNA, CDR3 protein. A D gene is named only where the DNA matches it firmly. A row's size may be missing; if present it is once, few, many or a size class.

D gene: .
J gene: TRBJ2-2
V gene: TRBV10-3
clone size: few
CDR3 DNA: TGTGCCATCAGTGCCGGGAGTGACCCCGGGGAGCTGTTTTTT
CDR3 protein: CAISAGSDPGELFF

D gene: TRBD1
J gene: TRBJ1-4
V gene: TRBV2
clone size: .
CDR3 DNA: TGTGCCAGCAGTCGACAGGGGGCTAATGAAAAACTGTTTTTT
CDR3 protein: CASSRQGANEKLFF

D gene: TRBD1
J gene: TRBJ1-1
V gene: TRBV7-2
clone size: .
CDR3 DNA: TGTGCCAGCAGCTTAGTGGGACAGGTGAACACTGAAGCTTTCTTT
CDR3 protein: CASSLVGQVNTEAFF

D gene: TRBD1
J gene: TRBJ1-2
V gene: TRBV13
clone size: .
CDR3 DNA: TGTGCCAGCAGCCCTACCGACAGGGGGATCAGCTATGGCTACACCTTC
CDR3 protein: CASSPTDRGISYGYTF

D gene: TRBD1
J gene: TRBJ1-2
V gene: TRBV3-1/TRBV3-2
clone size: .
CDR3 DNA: TGTGCCAGCAGCCGGCGATCGGGACAGGGGGCCTTTAACTATGGCTACACCTTC
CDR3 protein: CASSRRSGQGAFNYGYTF

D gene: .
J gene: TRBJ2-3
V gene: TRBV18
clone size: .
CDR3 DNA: TGTGCCAGCTCACACACAATTACGATAGGAGGGAGCACAGATACGCAGTATTTT
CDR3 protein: CASSHTITIGGSTDTQYF

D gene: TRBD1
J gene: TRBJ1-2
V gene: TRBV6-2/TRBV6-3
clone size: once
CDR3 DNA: TGTGCCAGCAGTTACTTACCAGCAGGACAGGGCGGCTACACCTTC
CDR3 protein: CASSYLPAGQGGYTF

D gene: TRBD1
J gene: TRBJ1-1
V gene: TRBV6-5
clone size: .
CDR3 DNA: TGTGCCAGCAGTTCCCAGACAGGGAACACTGGAGCTTTCTTT
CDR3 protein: CASSSQTGNTGAFF

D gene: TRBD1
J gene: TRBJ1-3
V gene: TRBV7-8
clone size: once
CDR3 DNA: TGTGCCAGCAGCCCCGGACAGGCTATCGACACCATATATTTT
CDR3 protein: CASSPGQAIDTIYF

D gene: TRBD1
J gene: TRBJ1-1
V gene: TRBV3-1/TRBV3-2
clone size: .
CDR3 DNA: TGTGCCAGCAGCCCTTCAACAGGGGGTGGGACTGAAGCTTTCTTT
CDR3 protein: CASSPSTGGGTEAFF

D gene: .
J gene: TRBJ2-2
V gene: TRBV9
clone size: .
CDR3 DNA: TGTGCCAGCAGCGTAGAGGGGCAGGGGTTTGTTACCGGGGAGCTGTTTTTT
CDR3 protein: CASSVEGQGFVTGELFF

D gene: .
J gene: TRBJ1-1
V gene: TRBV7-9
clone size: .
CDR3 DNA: TGTGCCAGCAGCTTAGAAAGCTCTGAAGCTTTCTTT
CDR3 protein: CASSLESSEAFF

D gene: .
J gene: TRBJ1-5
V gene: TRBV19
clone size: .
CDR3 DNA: TGTGCCAGTAGTATCCCGGGGGGTCAGCCCCAGCATTTT
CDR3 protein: CASSIPGGQPQHF

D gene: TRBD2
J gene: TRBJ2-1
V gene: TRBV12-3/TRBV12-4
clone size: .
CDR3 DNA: TGTGCCAGCAGCCATAGGACTAGCCTGATCTTC
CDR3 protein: CASSHRTSLIF

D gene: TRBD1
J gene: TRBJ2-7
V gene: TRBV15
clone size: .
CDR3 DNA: TGTGCCACCAGCAGAAAACAGGGGGCGGACGTGGTAAGCGAGCAGTACTTC
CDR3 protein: CATSRKQGADVVSEQYF

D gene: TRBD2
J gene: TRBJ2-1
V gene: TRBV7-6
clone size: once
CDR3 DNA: TGTGCCAGCAGCACCCCTCAGCGGGAGGCCGCCTACAATGAGCAGTTCTTC
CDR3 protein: CASSTPQREAAYNEQFF

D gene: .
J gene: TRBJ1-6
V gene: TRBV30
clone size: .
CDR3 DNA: TGTGCCTGGAACCTCGGGACACTGAATAATTCACCCCTCCACTTT
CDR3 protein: CAWNLGTLNNSPLHF

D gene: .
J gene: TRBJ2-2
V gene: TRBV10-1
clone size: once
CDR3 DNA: TGCGCCAGCAGTTCCGCAGGGGCCGGGGAGCTGTTTTTT
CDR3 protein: CASSSAGAGELFF

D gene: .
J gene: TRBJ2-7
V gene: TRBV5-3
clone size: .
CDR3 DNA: TGTGCCACTAAGTGTTCCAACATGAAAGAGGGCGAGCAGTACTTC
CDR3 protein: CATKCSNMKEGEQYF

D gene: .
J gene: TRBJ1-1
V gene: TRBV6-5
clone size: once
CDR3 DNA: TGTGCCAGCAGTTATAGGAACACTGAAGCTTTCTTT
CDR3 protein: CASSYRNTEAFF

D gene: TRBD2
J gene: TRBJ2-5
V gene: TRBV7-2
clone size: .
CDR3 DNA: TGTGCCAGCAGGGGGACTAGCGGGAGGGGGACCCAGTACTTC
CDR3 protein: CASRGTSGRGTQYF

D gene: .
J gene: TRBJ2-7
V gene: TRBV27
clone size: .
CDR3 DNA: TGTGCCAGCACCTGGACAGGCGGGGACGAGCAGTACTTC
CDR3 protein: CASTWTGGDEQYF

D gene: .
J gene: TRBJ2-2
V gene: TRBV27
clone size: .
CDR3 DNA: TGTGCCAGCAGTCACAGCTACACCGGGGAGCTGTTTTTT
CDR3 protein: CASSHSYTGELFF

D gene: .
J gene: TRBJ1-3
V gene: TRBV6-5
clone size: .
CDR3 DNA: TGTGCCAGCAGTCTCAGGGGTTGGGAAGGAAACACCATATATTTT
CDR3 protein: CASSLRGWEGNTIYF

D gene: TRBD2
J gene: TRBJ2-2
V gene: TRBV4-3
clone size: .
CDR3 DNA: TGCGCCAGCAGCCAAGTGAGACTAGCGGGAGATGCCGGGGAGCTGTTTTTT
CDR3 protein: CASSQVRLAGDAGELFF

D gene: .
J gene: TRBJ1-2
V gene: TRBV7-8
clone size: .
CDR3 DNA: TGTGCCAGCAGCCCGACTCAGGGGAGAGGCGGCTACACCTTC
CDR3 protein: CASSPTQGRGGYTF

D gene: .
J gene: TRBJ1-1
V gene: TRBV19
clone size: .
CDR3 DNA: TGTGCCAGTAGTACTTCCCGAACAGGGTGGGCGAACACTGAAGCTTTCTTT
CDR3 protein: CASSTSRTGWANTEAFF

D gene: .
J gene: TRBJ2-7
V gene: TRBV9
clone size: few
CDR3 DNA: TGTGCCAGCAGCGTAGATCACAGGACAGACTACGAGCAGTACTTC
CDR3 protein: CASSVDHRTDYEQYF